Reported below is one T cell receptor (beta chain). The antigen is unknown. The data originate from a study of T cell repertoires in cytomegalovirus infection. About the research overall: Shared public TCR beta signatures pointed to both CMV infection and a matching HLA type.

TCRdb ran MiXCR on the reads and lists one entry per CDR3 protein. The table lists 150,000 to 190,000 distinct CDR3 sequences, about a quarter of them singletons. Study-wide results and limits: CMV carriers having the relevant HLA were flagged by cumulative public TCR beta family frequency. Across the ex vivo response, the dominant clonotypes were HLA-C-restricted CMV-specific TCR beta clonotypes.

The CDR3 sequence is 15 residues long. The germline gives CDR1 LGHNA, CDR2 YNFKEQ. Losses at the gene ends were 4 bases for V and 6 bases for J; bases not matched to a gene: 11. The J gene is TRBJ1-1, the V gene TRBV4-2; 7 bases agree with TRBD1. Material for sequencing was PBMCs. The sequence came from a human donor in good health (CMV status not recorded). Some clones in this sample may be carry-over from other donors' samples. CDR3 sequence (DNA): TGTGCCAGCAGCCGGGGTGGACAGGTCGGGGCTGAAGCTTTCTTT. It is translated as CASSRGGQVGAEAFF.